This T cell receptor beta chain was identified during a study of blood T cell repertoires in COVID-19. About the study: Donors in the United States, Italy and Spain gave samples during acute or convalescent COVID-19.

Authors' data handling: Estimated nucleated cell counts came from reference gene primer amplification. Profiled with immunoSEQ multiplex PCR; TCRdb holds only in-frame clones, not every one. V, J and clone size reflect that table, while D and trimming were determined from the DNA. Among more than 200,000 clones listed, 86% were seen once. The V gene's germline CDR1 is KGHSH and CDR2 LQKENI. Trimming took 4 bases from V and 0 from J, leaving 13 bases between them. The CDR3 is made up of 16 amino acids. The sample comprised peripheral blood. This chain joins TRBV18 and TRBJ2-1, with a possible D match to TRBD2 (6 bases). The clonotype originates from a man aged 45 to 65 with acute or convalescent COVID-19. The DNA for the CDR3 is TGTGCCAGCTCACTCCCCGGGACTCACTCCTACAATGAGCAGTTCTTC. Protein product: CASSLPGTHSYNEQFF. Complete variable domain (other parts from reference TRBV18 and TRBJ2-1): NAGVMQNPRHLVRRRGQEARLRCSPMKGHSHVYWYRQLPEEGLKFMVYLQKENIIDESGMPKERFSAEFPKEGPSILRIQQVVRGDSAAYFCASSLPGTHSYNEQFFGPGTRLTVL.